The 26 T cell receptor beta chains reported below all come from one sample, sequenced in a study of T cell responses to AZD1222 COVID-19 vaccine. Data came from immunoSEQ multiplex PCR; TCRdb stores just in-frame clones and leaves some out. The repertoire holds more than 150,000 clones, with more than 85% as singletons. Sequenced here: peripheral blood, sampled 28 days after the second AZD1222 dose. All receptors derive from an adult who received the AZD1222 COVID-19 vaccine.

The rearrangement joins TRBV19 to TRBJ2-6; D remains unclear. The germline CDR1 and CDR2 sequences are LNHDA and SQIVND (reference sequence). This CDR3 spans 15 amino acids. With 6 bases removed from V and 0 bases from J, the gap between germline ends came to 9 bases. The CDR3 DNA reads TGTGCCAGTAGCGGGCCGCTCTCTGGGGCCAACGTCCTGACTTTC. It codes for CASSGPLSGANVLTF.

As concerns this clone: Other DNA sequences in the same sample also yield this CDR3. This chain uses TRBV30 with TRBJ1-5; no firm D call. Germline V gene lookup returns CDR1 GTSNPN and CDR2 SVGIG (reference sequence). V was clipped by 0 bases and J by 0 bases, with 3 bases between them. The CDR3 is made up of 13 amino acids. The CDR3 DNA reads as TGTGCCTGGAGTGTAGATAGCAATCAGCCCCAGCATTTT. Residues: CAWSVDSNQPQHF.

The rearrangement uses TRBV19 and TRBJ1-5; D call uncertain. V was shortened by 0 bases and J by 9 bases, with 18 bases between the two germline ends. Germline loops: CDR1 LNHDA, CDR2 SQIVND (reference sequence). This CDR3 is built from 16 residues. CDR3 nucleotide sequence: TGTGCCAGTAGTATAGATCAAGAACCATTGAGGCGGCCCCAGCATTTT. Protein product: CASSIDQEPLRRPQHF.

The chain carries TRBV12-3 or TRBV12-4 and TRBJ1-5; no definite D call. The CDR3 covers 13 residues. V was shortened by 3 bases and J by 3 bases, with 6 bases between the two germline ends. In DNA form, the CDR3 reads TGTGCCAGCAGTTTGGACCTCAATCAGCCCCAGCATTTT. Translated, it gives CASSLDLNQPQHF.

This chain joins TRBV25-1 and TRBJ2-7, with D possibly being TRBD1 (6 bases). Trimming shortened V by 2 bases and J by 5 bases, and 13 bases separated the two germline ends. Per germline, CDR1 MGHDK and CDR2 SYGVNS. This CDR3 contains 14 residues. The CDR3 loop is CASSEIRGLDEQYF. In DNA, the CDR3 is TGTGCCAGCAGTGAAATCAGGGGTCTGGACGAGCAGTACTTC.

This chain connects TRBV7-9 to TRBJ1-4; TRBD1 matches 9 bases. The CDR3 covers 15 residues. The germline gives CDR1 SEHNR, CDR2 FQNEAQ (reference sequence). V trimming: 5 bases; J trimming: 5 bases; junction bases outside the gene matches: 6. The CDR3 nucleotides are TGTGCCAGCAGCGCACGGGACAGGGAAAATGAAAAACTGTTTTTT. The encoded protein is CASSARDRENEKLFF.

The gene calls are TRBV2 and TRBJ1-2; 9 nucleotides match TRBD1. Trimming removed 7 bases from V and 0 bases from J; junction bases left unmatched: 9. The CDR3 is 16 residues long. Germline-derived CDR1 and CDR2 are SNHLY and FYNNEI. DNA for the CDR3: TGTGCCAGCATTCGGGGACAGGGTAGGGCTAACTATGGCTACACCTTC. Its protein is CASIRGQGRANYGYTF.

V and J are TRBV7-8 and TRBJ2-7, with D possibly matching TRBD2 (5 bases). The length of the CDR3 is 15 residues. The V gene lost 7 bases and the J gene lost 3 bases, with 19 bases spanning the gap. Germline loops: CDR1 SGHVS, CDR2 FQNEAQ. The CDR3 sequence: CASTPRDYGYYEQYF. CDR3 DNA sequence: TGTGCCAGCACCCCCCGTGACTACGGATACTACGAGCAGTACTTC.

This clone was counted a single time. The J gene is TRBJ1-5, the V gene TRBV11-2; 7 bases are a match to TRBD1. V lost 6 bases and J lost 12; bases outside the gene matches: 20. The CDR3 is 16 amino acids. Germline CDR1 is SGHAT and CDR2 is FQNNGV. CDR3 sequence reads: CASRDRGDSSFGSQHF. For the CDR3, the DNA is TGTGCCAGCAGGGATAGGGGGGACAGCTCCTTTGGGAGCCAGCATTTT.

J is TRBJ2-3 and V is TRBV25-1; 8 nucleotides line up with TRBD1. The V gene's germline CDR1 is MGHDK and CDR2 SYGVNS. The CDR3 runs to 12 residues. Germline trimming cut 4 bases from V and 8 bases from J; bases unmatched to any gene: 2. The chain's CDR3 is CASSADRATQYF. The CDR3 region has the DNA TGTGCCAGCAGTGCGGACAGGGCTACGCAGTATTTT.

The chain carries TRBV28 and TRBJ1-6, with a tentative D call TRBD1 (5 bases). The CDR3 extends over 15 amino acids. V gave up 4 bases and J gave up 9 bases, with 16 bases separating them. CDR1 and CDR2 from the germline V gene are MDHEN and SYDVKM. The CDR3 sequence: CASSSYRQLPSPLHF. The CDR3 DNA follows: TGTGCCAGCAGTTCCTATAGACAGCTTCCTTCACCCCTCCACTTT.

This chain uses TRBV6-1 with TRBJ1-4; 9 nucleotides align to TRBD1. V lost 0 bases to trimming and J lost 0 bases; unmatched junction nucleotides: 5. Germline V gene lookup returns CDR1 MNHNS and CDR2 SASEGT. The CDR3 has 18 amino acids. CDR3 bases: TGTGCCAGCAGTGAAGCGCGGGACAGGGCGGCAACTAATGAAAAACTGTTTTTT. Translation: CASSEARDRAATNEKLFF.

The chain employs TRBV19 and TRBJ1-6, with D possibly TRBD1 on 6 matching bases. The CDR3 runs 14 residues. Germline V CDR1 and CDR2: LNHDA, SQIVND (reference sequence). V shed 6 bases and J shed 5 bases, with 11 bases lying between them. Here the CDR3 reads CASRVQGDNSPLHF. Here the CDR3 DNA reads TGTGCCAGTAGGGTACAGGGTGATAATTCACCCCTCCACTTT. Based on the CDR3 plus reference TRBV19 and TRBJ1-6, the full variable domain is DGGITQSPKYLFRKEGQNVTLSCEQNLNHDAMYWYRQDPGQGLRLIYYSQIVNDFQKGDIAEGYSVSREKKESFPLTVTSAQKNPTAFYLCASRVQGDNSPLHFGNGTRLTVT.

The chain carries TRBV18 and TRBJ1-2, with D hard to call. This CDR3 is built from 14 residues. Trimming shortened V by 5 bases and J by 8 bases, and 18 bases separated the two germline ends. Germline V gene lookup returns CDR1 KGHSH and CDR2 LQKENI. The CDR3 sequence: CASSGLDASLGYTF. In nucleotides, the CDR3 is TGTGCCAGCTCAGGCTTGGATGCTTCTCTGGGCTACACCTTC.

The V call is TRBV7-9, the J call TRBJ2-1; 7 bases are shared with TRBD2. This CDR3 is 14 amino acids long. In germline, CDR1 is SEHNR, CDR2 FQNEAQ (reference sequence). The junction had 9 bases not matched to a gene; V was cut back by 5 bases and J by 8 bases. This CDR3 is CASSPVGGRHEQFF. The CDR3 DNA reads TGTGCCAGCAGCCCAGTGGGAGGGAGACATGAGCAGTTCTTC. The full variable domain, its missing parts supplied by reference TRBV7-9 and TRBJ2-1, is DTGVSQNPRHKITKRGQNVTFRCDPISEHNRLYWYRQTLGQGPEFLTYFQNEAQLEKSRLLSDRFSAERPKGSFSTLEIQRTEQGDSAMYLCASSPVGGRHEQFFGPGTRLTVL.

The rearrangement links TRBV28 to TRBJ2-5, with 8 nucleotides matching TRBD1. The germline gives CDR1 MDHEN, CDR2 SYDVKM. CDR3 length: 12 residues. V gave up 6 bases and J gave up 5 bases; unmatched junction bases: 2. CDR3 DNA sequence: TGTGCCAGCAGGAGGGACAGGGAGACCCAGTACTTC. Amino acids: CASRRDRETQYF.

V and J are TRBV5-1 and TRBJ2-1; unclear D gene. The V gene lost 4 bases and the J gene lost 5 bases, with 22 bases spanning the gap. Germline V gives CDR1 SGHRS, CDR2 YFSETQ. This CDR3 comprises 17 residues. The CDR3 reads CASSPSPLRGRDNEQFF. CDR3 nucleotide sequence: TGCGCCAGCAGCCCATCACCCCTCCGTGGAAGGGACAATGAGCAGTTCTTC.

This sequence joins TRBV27 and TRBJ2-1; 10 bases line up with TRBD2. Trimming cost V 2 bases and J 2 bases; bases outside gene matches: 3. CDR1 and CDR2 (germline): MNHEY, SMNVEV (reference sequence). CDR3 length: 16 residues. The CDR3 protein is CASSLGTSGAYNEQFF. The CDR3 DNA is TGTGCCAGCAGTTTAGGAACTAGCGGGGCCTACAATGAGCAGTTCTTC.

The chain recombines TRBV4-2 with TRBJ2-1, with 8 bases matching TRBD2. The CDR3 has 16 amino acids. Germline V lookup: CDR1 LGHNA, CDR2 YNFKEQ. The trim removed 2 bases at V and 4 bases at J, leaving 7 bases unmatched. The CDR3 bases are TGTGCCAGCAGCCAATCGCTACTAGCGGTTTACAATGAGCAGTTCTTC. Protein sequence: CASSQSLLAVYNEQFF.

This chain connects TRBV28 to TRBJ1-3; tentatively, D is TRBD1 (6 bases). CDR3 length: 12 residues. V was pared by 5 bases and J by 16 bases, with 18 bases between. Germline-derived CDR1 and CDR2 are MDHEN and SYDVKM. CDR3 coding DNA: TGTGCCAGCAGTCCCAAACGACAGGCAACTTATTTT. This sequence encodes CASSPKRQATYF.

The chain couples TRBV2 to TRBJ1-2; TRBD1 agrees at 8 bases. The CDR3 consists of 14 residues. The trim removed 2 bases at V and 6 bases at J, leaving 5 bases unmatched. The germline gives CDR1 SNHLY, CDR2 FYNNEI. CDR3 DNA sequence: TGTGCCAGCAGTGAACGCGGGACAGGCGATGGCTACACCTTC. Translated: CASSERGTGDGYTF.

V is TRBV28 and J is TRBJ2-3; weak D call: TRBD2 (5 bases). The V end lost 7 bases, the J end lost 4 bases, and 18 bases lay between the germline ends. Germline V gene sequence: CDR1 MDHEN, CDR2 SYDVKM. This CDR3 is built from 15 residues. The CDR3 sequence is CASIGSALGADTQYF. CDR3 sequence (DNA): TGTGCCAGCATTGGTAGCGCCCTTGGGGCAGATACGCAGTATTTT.

The rearrangement links TRBV12-2 to TRBJ2-5. TRBV12-2 is listed as a pseudogene. This CDR3 has 15 residues. The CDR3 DNA reads TGTGCAAGTCGCCCACTGACTCTGGGTGGGCAGACCCAGTACTTC. Translation: CASRPLTLGGQTQYF.

The chain uses TRBV2 and TRBJ1-5, with 9 nucleotides matching TRBD1. Germline CDR1 SNHLY, CDR2 FYNNEI. The CDR3 spans 14 residues. V lost 7 bases and J lost 6; bases outside the gene matches: 7. The CDR3 protein is CASNPGTGSQPQHF. CDR3 sequence (DNA): TGTGCCAGCAACCCCGGGACAGGGAGTCAGCCCCAGCATTTT.

The chain joins TRBV6-5 to TRBJ1-1; 7 positions match TRBD1. Germline CDR1 is MNHEY and CDR2 is SVGAGI. The CDR3 covers 11 residues. V gave up 6 bases and J gave up 8 bases; unmatched junction bases: 3. CDR3 bases: TGTGCCAGCAGAAACAGGGGAGAAGCTTTCTTT. Amino acids: CASRNRGEAFF.

The chain couples TRBV30 to TRBJ2-7, with D unresolved. Germline CDR1 is GTSNPN and CDR2 is SVGIG (reference sequence). The CDR3 contains 13 residues. The V end lost 5 bases, the J end lost 3 bases, and 14 bases lay between the germline ends. CDR3 in DNA: TGTGCCTGGGGGTCAGGAATAAACTACGAGCAGTACTTC. Translated: CAWGSGINYEQYF.